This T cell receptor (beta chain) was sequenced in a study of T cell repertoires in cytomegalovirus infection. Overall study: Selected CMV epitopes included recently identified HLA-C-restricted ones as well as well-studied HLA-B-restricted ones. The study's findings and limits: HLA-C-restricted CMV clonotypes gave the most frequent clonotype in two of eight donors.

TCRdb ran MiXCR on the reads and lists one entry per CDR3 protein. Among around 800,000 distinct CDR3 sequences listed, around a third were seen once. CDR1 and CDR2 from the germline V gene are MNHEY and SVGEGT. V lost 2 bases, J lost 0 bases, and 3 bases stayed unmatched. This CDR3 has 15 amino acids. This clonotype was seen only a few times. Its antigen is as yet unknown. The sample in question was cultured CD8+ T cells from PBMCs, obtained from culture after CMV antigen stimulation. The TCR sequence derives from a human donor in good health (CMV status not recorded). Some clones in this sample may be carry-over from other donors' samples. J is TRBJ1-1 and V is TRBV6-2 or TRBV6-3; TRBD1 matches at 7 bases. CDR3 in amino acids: CASSYRQGLNTEAFF. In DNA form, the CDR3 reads TGTGCCAGCAGTTACCGACAGGGATTGAACACTGAAGCTTTCTTT.